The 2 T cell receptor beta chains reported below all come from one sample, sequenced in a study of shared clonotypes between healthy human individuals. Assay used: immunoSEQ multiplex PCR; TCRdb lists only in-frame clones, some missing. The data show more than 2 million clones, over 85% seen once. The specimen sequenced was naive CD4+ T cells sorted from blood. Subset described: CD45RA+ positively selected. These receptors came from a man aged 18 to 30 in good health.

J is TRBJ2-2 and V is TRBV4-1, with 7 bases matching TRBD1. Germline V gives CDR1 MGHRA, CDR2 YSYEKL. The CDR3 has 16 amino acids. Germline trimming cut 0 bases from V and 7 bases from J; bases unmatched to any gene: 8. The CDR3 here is CASSQEPTGAIGELFF. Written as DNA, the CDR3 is TGCGCCAGCAGCCAAGAACCTACAGGGGCAATCGGGGAGCTGTTTTTT.

As DNA, the CDR3 is TGTGCCACCAGCAGTCCTAGTGTGGGGACCCAGTACTTC. Protein sequence: CATSSPSVGTQYF. This rearrangement joins TRBV15 to TRBJ2-5; D remains unclear. V lost 3 bases to trimming and J lost 7 bases, with 12 bases between them. The CDR3 totals 13 residues. Germline values: CDR1 LNHNV, CDR2 YYDKDF (reference sequence).